The 23 T cell receptor beta chains presented below share a single source sample, sequenced in a study of blood T cells in healthy people across ages. With a J-beta primer mix and a sample-barcoded 5' primer, a second PCR ran about 7 to 12 cycles. TCRdb itself ran the 5' RACE reads through MiXCR, one entry per CDR3 protein. The repertoire holds 580,000 or so distinct CDR3 sequences, with 45% to 55% as singletons. Sequences were obtained from blood. Receptors originate from a man older than 75 in good health.

The chain couples TRBV10-3 to TRBJ1-4; no clear D. The CDR3 is 14 residues long. Trimming removed 4 bases from V and 4 bases from J, with 10 bases in between. Germline V lookup: CDR1 ENHRY, CDR2 SYGVKD. DNA for the CDR3: TGTGCCATCAGTGTCGGGCAGGATAATGAAAAACTGTTTTTT. Translation: CAISVGQDNEKLFF.

The V gene is TRBV12-3 or TRBV12-4, the J gene TRBJ2-4; a weak D match, TRBD2 (6 bases). The CDR3 loop spans 16 amino acids. V was pared by 3 bases and J by 6 bases, with 18 bases between. As DNA, the CDR3 is TGTGCCAGCAGTTTCTTTCTAGCCGGAGGGTTAAACATTCAGTACTTC. Protein product: CASSFFLAGGLNIQYF.

Remarks on this clonotype: A much larger clone differs by one base, so this may be a read error. The chain couples TRBV6-5 to TRBJ2-5; maybe TRBD1 (6 bases). The CDR3 extends over 14 amino acids. Trimming removed 2 bases from V and 5 bases from J, with 12 bases in between. CDR1 MNHEY and CDR2 SVGAGI come from the germline V gene. CDR3 DNA: TGTGCCAGCAGTTACGCACAGGGTTGGGAGACCCAGTACTTC. Protein: CASSYAQGWETQYF.

This clonotype was detected only a few times. The V and J genes are TRBV7-2 and TRBJ2-7; weak D call: TRBD2 (5 bases). The CDR3 runs to 13 residues. The V and J ends lost 7 bases and 2 bases respectively, with 12 bases between them. Germline lookup yields CDR1 SGHTA and CDR2 FQGNSA. CDR3 nucleotides: TGTGCCAGCACGGGGTCCACAGCCTACGAGCAGTACTTC. It encodes CASTGSTAYEQYF.

The CDR3 DNA is TGTGCCAGCAGTTGGACTAGCGGGAGGACCCCCGGCTACGAGCAGTACTTC. It specifies CASSWTSGRTPGYEQYF. V and J are TRBV6-2 or TRBV6-3 and TRBJ2-7; 14 bases agree with TRBD2. CDR1 MNHEY and CDR2 SVGEGT come from the germline V gene. Germline trimming cut 4 bases from V and 3 bases from J; bases unmatched to any gene: 8. The CDR3 has 17 residues.

This sequence joins TRBV4-3 and TRBJ2-1; D may be TRBD2 (6 bases). The CDR3 runs 13 residues. V was cut by 4 bases and J by 13 bases, with 17 bases left in between. CDR1 and CDR2 (germline): LGHNA, YSLEER. The CDR3 loop is CASSLRDGETQFF. Here the CDR3 DNA reads TGCGCCAGCAGCCTGCGGGACGGCGAGACCCAGTTCTTC.

This clonotype was counted only a few times. The rearrangement joins TRBV7-2 to TRBJ2-7; TRBD1 agrees at 10 bases. Unmatched junction bases numbered 4, after V lost 3 bases and J lost 5 bases. The CDR3 has 14 residues. The germline V gene has CDR1 SGHTA and CDR2 FQGNSA. CDR3 in amino acids: CASSLTGGVDEQYF. The CDR3, as DNA: TGTGCCAGCAGCTTGACAGGGGGCGTCGACGAGCAGTACTTC.

This clonotype was picked up a small number of times. The J gene is TRBJ2-1, the V gene TRBV7-8; no definite D call. This CDR3 has 13 residues. V was pared by 4 bases and J by 7 bases, with 11 bases between. From germline, CDR1 is SGHVS and CDR2 FQNEAQ. CDR3: CASSSTRANEQFF. The CDR3 DNA sequence: TGTGCCAGCAGCTCCACCCGGGCAAATGAGCAGTTCTTC.

The genes are TRBV9 and TRBJ1-2; D might be TRBD1 (6 bases). This CDR3 has 14 residues. Germline V CDR1 and CDR2: SGDLS, YYNGEE. Trimming removed 3 bases at V and 0 bases at J, with 9 bases between. The CDR3 region is CASSDNRANYGYTF. The CDR3 coding sequence is TGTGCCAGCAGCGACAACAGGGCTAACTATGGCTACACCTTC.

The rearrangement uses TRBV7-2 and TRBJ2-6, with a weak D call TRBD1 (5 bases). Germline V lookup: CDR1 SGHTA, CDR2 FQGNSA. There are 15 residues in the CDR3. V shed 5 bases and J shed 2 bases, with 10 bases lying between them. CDR3 DNA sequence: TGTGCCAGCAGCCCACAGGACACTGGGGCCAACGTCCTGACTTTC. Translating gives CASSPQDTGANVLTF.

This clonotype occurred once. The rearrangement links TRBV9 to TRBJ1-4; possible D gene TRBD1, 6 bases. Trimming took 2 bases from V and 2 from J, leaving 10 bases between them. CDR1 and CDR2 from the germline V gene are SGDLS and YYNGEE. This CDR3 contains 15 residues. The CDR3: CASSVTGSTNEKLFF. DNA of the CDR3: TGTGCCAGCAGCGTCACAGGGTCGACTAATGAAAAACTGTTTTTT. The full variable domain, its missing parts supplied by reference TRBV9 and TRBJ1-4, is DSGVTQTPKHLITATGQRVTLRCSPRSGDLSVYWYQQSLDQGLQFLIQYYNGEERAKGNILERFSAQQFPDLHSELNLSSLELGDSALYFCASSVTGSTNEKLFFGSGTQLSVL.

The V and J genes are TRBV3-1 and TRBJ2-4; D perhaps matches TRBD2 (5 bases). The J call may be incorrect, as the DNA end agrees better with TRBJ2-5. Germline CDR1 is LGHDT and CDR2 is YNNKEL (reference sequence). The CDR3 is 14 amino acids. The CDR3 loop reads CASNGQAAEETQYF. The CDR3 nucleotides read TGTGCCAGCAACGGCCAAGCGGCGGAAGAGACCCAGTACTTC.

This sequence joins TRBV6-6 and TRBJ1-4; TRBD1 is a possible D gene (6 bases). The germline V and J ends were trimmed by 5 bases and 8 bases, with 15 bases remaining between them. Germline V lookup: CDR1 MNHNY, CDR2 SVGAGI (reference sequence). The CDR3 is made up of 14 amino acids. The CDR3 loop reads CASSPPRGGEKLFF. The CDR3 nucleotides read TGTGCCAGCAGTCCTCCGCGGGGGGGCGAAAAACTGTTTTTT.

In this sample, this clonotype turned up a few times. J is TRBJ2-4 and V is TRBV28; 9 positions match TRBD2. The CDR3 length is 16 residues. Unmatched junction bases numbered 11, after V lost 7 bases and J lost 4 bases. CDR1 MDHEN and CDR2 SYDVKM come from the germline V gene. CDR3 protein: CASTPLLAGGKNIQYF. The CDR3 DNA follows: TGTGCCAGCACCCCTCTTCTGGCGGGAGGGAAAAACATTCAGTACTTC.

This clonotype was picked up many times. The chain is built from TRBV6-2 or TRBV6-3 and TRBJ2-1; D remains ambiguous. Deletions cut 5 bases from V and 3 bases from J, with 2 bases between. CDR3 length equals 11 residues. Germline loops: CDR1 MNHEY, CDR2 SVGEGT. The CDR3 region is CASSNYNEQFF. Here the CDR3 DNA reads TGTGCCAGCAGTAACTACAATGAGCAGTTCTTC.

A note on this clonotype: One junction end disagrees with the germline gene, perhaps due to a read error. V gene TRBV7-2 combines with J gene TRBJ1-1; D remains ambiguous. Looked up from germline, CDR1 is SGHTA and CDR2 is FQGNSA. This CDR3 spans 13 amino acids. This chain's CDR3 is CASNLNQNTEAFF. The CDR3 bases are TGTGCCAGCAACTTAAACCAGAACACTGAAGCTTTCTTT.

Only a few counts were recorded for this clonotype. The chain links TRBV5-1 to TRBJ1-2; no clear D. Germline V CDR1 and CDR2: SGHRS, YFSETQ. CDR3 length: 13 amino acids. V was cut by 0 bases and J by 6 bases, with 9 bases left in between. The chain's CDR3 is CASSLGLTDGYTF. Written as DNA, the CDR3 is TGCGCCAGCAGCTTGGGACTGACTGATGGCTACACCTTC.

This clonotype was detected only a few times. J is TRBJ2-3 and V is TRBV6-6; 9 nucleotides match TRBD2. J lost 6 bases, V lost 7 bases, and 8 bases had no gene match. The CDR3 is made up of 14 amino acids. The germline CDR1 and CDR2 sequences are MNHNY and SVGAGI (reference sequence). The CDR3 loop is CASTIAGDWDTQYF. Here the CDR3 DNA reads TGTGCCAGCACTATAGCGGGAGATTGGGATACGCAGTATTTT.

This chain connects TRBV12-3 or TRBV12-4 to TRBJ1-1, with D possibly TRBD1 on 5 matching bases. V was shortened by 6 bases and J by 5 bases, with 22 bases between the two germline ends. This CDR3 region has 16 residues. In nucleotides, the CDR3 is TGTGCCAGCAGCCCTCAAATCCTAAGGGAGGGGACTGAAGCTTTCTTT. It yields the protein CASSPQILREGTEAFF.

The chain combines TRBV20-1 with TRBJ1-1, with D maybe TRBD1 (5 bases). The CDR3 contains 12 residues. V was shortened by 0 bases and J by 7 bases, with 9 bases between the two germline ends. Per germline, CDR1 DFQATT and CDR2 SNEGSKA (reference sequence). The CDR3: CSAREGTGEAFF. The CDR3 bases are TGCAGTGCTAGAGAGGGCACAGGTGAAGCTTTCTTT.

This clonotype was seen many times. The J gene is TRBJ2-1, the V gene TRBV6-5, with 13 bases that match TRBD2. V lost 0 bases to trimming and J lost 3 bases; unmatched junction nucleotides: 5. Germline V gene sequence: CDR1 MNHEY, CDR2 SVGAGI. The CDR3 is made up of 18 amino acids. CDR3: CASSYSGLAGRIYNEQFF. The DNA of the CDR3 is TGTGCCAGCAGTTACTCGGGACTAGCGGGAAGGATCTACAATGAGCAGTTCTTC.

This clonotype was found a few times. This rearrangement joins TRBV10-3 to TRBJ2-1; D remains unclear. The germline V gene has CDR1 ENHRY and CDR2 SYGVKD. CDR3 length: 15 amino acids. Trimming took off 1 base at V and 0 bases at J, with 7 bases between the two ends. CDR3 DNA: TGTGCCATCAGTGAGTTGTTTTTCTCCTACAATGAGCAGTTCTTC. This codes for CAISELFFSYNEQFF.

The V gene is TRBV27, the J gene TRBJ2-1; D is ambiguous. Germline V gives CDR1 MNHEY, CDR2 SMNVEV (reference sequence). The CDR3 consists of 11 residues. V lost 2 bases and J lost 13, with 9 bases in between. This CDR3 reads CASSLGETQFF. CDR3 DNA sequence: TGTGCCAGCAGTTTAGGAGAGACCCAGTTCTTC.